This section outlines one T cell receptor beta chain sequence together with its context. V trimming: 3 bases; J trimming: 7 bases; junction bases outside the gene matches: 22. Germline V CDR1 and CDR2: GTSNPN, SVGIG (reference sequence). This CDR3 comprises 18 residues. The primer mix had 60 Vbeta and 13 Jbeta primers. Libraries were prepared by immunoSEQ multiplex PCR; TCRdb keeps only in-frame clonotypes and omits some of them. The sample records roughly 100,000 clones, less than 85% being singletons. These data originate in a study of cytomegalovirus exposure and HLA in healthy donors. Sequenced sample: PBMCs. The receptor was isolated from a woman aged 55-69 years in good health and CMV-seropositive. The rearrangement uses TRBV30 and TRBJ2-5, with 8 bases aligning to TRBD1. The CDR3 bases are TGTGCCTGGAGCTGGGGGGTTGGACAGGGTTCCCTTTTCAGGACCCAGTACTTC. This gives the protein CAWSWGVGQGSLFRTQYF.